This T cell receptor beta chain originates from a study of CD8 T cells in ankylosing spondylitis. Whole-study results and caveats: The study identified a TCR beta motif of several highly homologous variants that appeared characteristic of ankylosing spondylitis blood.

This clonotype has ten or more counts. Its antigen is still unknown. The V gene's germline CDR1 is MNHEY and CDR2 SMNVEV (reference sequence). The CDR3 length is 12 residues. The junction had 0 bases not matched to a gene; V was cut back by 3 bases and J by 5 bases. One entry per CDR3 protein results from TCRdb running MiXCR on the 5' RACE reads. The sample holds 200,000 or so distinct CDR3 sequences, 15% to 20% seen once. Material: blood, either unsorted or a sorted T cell fraction (not recorded which). This TCR came from a male donor aged 10-35 years with ankylosing spondylitis or in good health (not recorded which). The chain has TRBV27 and TRBJ2-7; TRBD2 matches 8 bases. In DNA, the CDR3 is TGTGCCAGCAGTTTTAGCGGGAACGAGCAGTACTTC. Residues: CASSFSGNEQYF.